The 14 T cell receptor beta chains below come from one sample, sequenced in a study of shared clonotypes between healthy human individuals. Assay: immunoSEQ multiplex PCR; the TCRdb copy retains only in-frame clones and omits some. The table has 2 million to 3 million clones, 80% to 95% seen once; the top ten hold around 0.4%. Material for sequencing was naive CD4+ T cells from PBMCs. The subset is: CD45RA+ positively selected. The receptor set was obtained from a man between 18 and 35 years old in good health. Some clones in this sample may be carry-over from other donors' samples.

This clone was seen a handful of times. The genes are TRBV28 and TRBJ1-5; D uncertain. Germline CDR1 and CDR2: MDHEN and SYDVKM. Between the trimmed V and J ends, which lost 3 bases and 6 bases, there was a span of 9 bases. The length of the CDR3 is 13 residues. DNA for the CDR3: TGTGCCAGCAGTTTTACCTGGGCTCAGCCCCAGCATTTT. It codes for CASSFTWAQPQHF.

This clone was recorded once. This chain links TRBV7-3 with TRBJ2-7; D could derive from TRBD1 or TRBD2 (6 bases each). The CDR3 is 17 amino acids. The V end was cut by 0 bases, the J end by 3 bases, with 18 bases between. Germline V gene data show CDR1 as SGHTA and CDR2 as FQGTGA. As DNA, the CDR3 is TGTGCCAGCAGCTTAACAGGGAGGACAGCATCCCGCTACGAGCAGTACTTC. Encoded protein: CASSLTGRTASRYEQYF.

The genes are TRBV5-1 and TRBJ2-7; D remains unclear. Trimming removed 4 bases from V and 0 bases from J, with 14 bases in between. Germline V gives CDR1 SGHRS, CDR2 YFSETQ. This CDR3 spans 15 amino acids. DNA for the CDR3: TGCGCCAGCAGCCGATTCGAGGTGAGCTCCTACGAGCAGTACTTC. This sequence encodes CASSRFEVSSYEQYF.

The CDR3 loop reads CASSPLINIQYF. The CDR3, as DNA: TGTGCCAGCAGTCCTTTAATAAACATTCAGTACTTC. V is TRBV27 and J is TRBJ2-4; D is undetermined. The CDR3 loop spans 12 amino acids. Per the germline V gene, CDR1 is MNHEY and CDR2 is SMNVEV (reference sequence). V was pared by 5 bases and J by 6 bases, with 8 bases between.

The genes are TRBV5-4 and TRBJ2-1, with a weak D call TRBD2 (6 bases). The CDR3 extends over 15 amino acids. Germline CDR1 is SGHNT and CDR2 is YYREEE (reference sequence). Trimming pared 6 bases from V and 6 bases from J, leaving 19 bases between. The CDR3 region is CASTIAATRFNEQFF. CDR3 bases: TGTGCCAGCACCATAGCGGCTACCCGGTTCAATGAGCAGTTCTTC.

This sequence joins TRBV7-2 and TRBJ1-2, with D unclear. Germline loops: CDR1 SGHTA, CDR2 FQGNSA. The CDR3 is made up of 15 amino acids. Trimming took 0 bases from V and 2 from J, leaving 10 bases between them. In nucleotides, the CDR3 is TGTGCCAGCAGCTTAGCGGTTCCAGTAAACTATGGCTACACCTTC. Translating it yields CASSLAVPVNYGYTF.

The DNA of the CDR3 is TGTGCCAGCCAGACAGGGGCCTCCTACGAGCAGTACTTC. Translating gives CASQTGASYEQYF. The rearrangement links TRBV6-1 to TRBJ2-5; 8 bases agree with TRBD1. The J call is in doubt because the DNA end fits TRBJ2-7 better. Germline CDR1 MNHNS, CDR2 SASEGT. This CDR3 comprises 13 residues.

This chain connects TRBV7-3 to TRBJ2-7, with TRBD2 matching 11 bases. The length of the CDR3 is 16 residues. The V gene end was trimmed by 5 bases and the J gene end by 4 bases; junction bases not matched to a gene: 10. CDR1 is SGHTA and CDR2 is FQGTGA in the germline V gene. The CDR3 sequence: CASSQGVAGGPYEQYF. The CDR3 nucleotides read TGTGCCAGCAGCCAGGGCGTAGCGGGAGGGCCATACGAGCAGTACTTC.

This chain uses TRBV6-5 with TRBJ1-1; D not certain. V dropped 4 bases and J dropped 1 base, with 13 bases sitting between them. Germline assignment: CDR1 MNHEY and CDR2 SVGAGI. CDR3 size: 15 residues. CDR3 sequence: CASSWSLWQNTEAFF. CDR3 coding DNA: TGTGCCAGCAGTTGGTCTCTTTGGCAGAACACTGAAGCTTTCTTT.

A single count supports this clone. The gene calls are TRBV6-6 and TRBJ2-5, with D perhaps matching TRBD1 (6 bases). The J call may be wrong; the DNA end is better matched by TRBJ2-7. The germline gives CDR1 MNHNY, CDR2 SVGAGI (reference sequence). The CDR3 has 15 amino acids. In nucleotides, the CDR3 is TGTGCCAGGGAGTTGACCTACAGGGAAGCGTACGAGCAGTACTTC. Protein sequence: CARELTYREAYEQYF.

The chain combines TRBV2 with TRBJ2-3, with TRBD2 identical over 13 bases. There are 15 residues in the CDR3. The V and J ends lost 7 bases and 4 bases, in that order; junction bases with no gene match: 5. Germline CDR1 SNHLY, CDR2 FYNNEI. The CDR3 nucleotides are TGTGCCAGCATGTGGACTAGCGGGGGACCAGATACGCAGTATTTT. Translation gives CASMWTSGGPDTQYF.

Turning to this clone: Other DNA variants within this sample encode the same CDR3. This chain uses TRBV5-1 with TRBJ2-5, with D perhaps TRBD1 (6 bases). Germline V CDR1 and CDR2: SGHRS, YFSETQ. There are 14 residues in the CDR3. The V end was cut by 0 bases, the J end by 5 bases, with 11 bases between. The CDR3 region has the DNA TGCGCCAGCAGCTTGGCCGGCAGGGGTGAGACCCAGTACTTC. Translation gives CASSLAGRGETQYF.

The V call is TRBV6-6, the J call TRBJ2-3; D unresolved. Trimming removed 2 bases at V and 0 bases at J, with 9 bases between. The germline gives CDR1 MNHNY, CDR2 SVGAGI (reference sequence). CDR3 size: 15 residues. The CDR3 reads CASSYTLGSTDTQYF. The CDR3 bases are TGTGCCAGCAGTTACACCCTTGGGAGCACAGATACGCAGTATTTT.

V gene TRBV6-6 combines with J gene TRBJ1-2; the match to TRBD1 covers 7 bases. The trim removed 7 bases at V and 8 bases at J, leaving 4 bases unmatched. Germline V gene sequence: CDR1 MNHNY, CDR2 SVGAGI (reference sequence). The CDR3 is made up of 11 amino acids. CDR3: CASKTGLGYTF. Written as DNA, the CDR3 is TGTGCCAGCAAGACAGGGTTGGGCTACACCTTC.